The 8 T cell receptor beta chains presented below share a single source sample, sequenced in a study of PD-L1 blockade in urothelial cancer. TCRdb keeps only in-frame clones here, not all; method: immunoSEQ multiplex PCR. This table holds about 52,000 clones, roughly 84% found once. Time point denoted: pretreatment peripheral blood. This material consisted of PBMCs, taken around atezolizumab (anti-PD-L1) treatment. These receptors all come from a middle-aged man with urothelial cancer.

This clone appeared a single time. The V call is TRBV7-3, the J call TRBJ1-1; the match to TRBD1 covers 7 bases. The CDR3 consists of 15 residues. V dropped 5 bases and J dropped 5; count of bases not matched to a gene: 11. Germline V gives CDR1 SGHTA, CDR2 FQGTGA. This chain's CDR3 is CASSALGGLRTEAFF. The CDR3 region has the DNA TGTGCCAGCAGCGCATTAGGGGGCCTTAGGACTGAAGCTTTCTTT.

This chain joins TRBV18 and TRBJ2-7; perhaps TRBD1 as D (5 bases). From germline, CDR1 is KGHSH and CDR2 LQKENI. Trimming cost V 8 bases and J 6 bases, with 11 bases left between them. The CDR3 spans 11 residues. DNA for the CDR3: TGTGCCAGCCAGGGCTTAACCGAGCAGTACTTC. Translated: CASQGLTEQYF.

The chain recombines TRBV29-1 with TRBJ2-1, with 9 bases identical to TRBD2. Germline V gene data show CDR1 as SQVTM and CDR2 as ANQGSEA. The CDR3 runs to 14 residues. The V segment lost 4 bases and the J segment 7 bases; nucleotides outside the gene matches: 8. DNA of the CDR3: TGCAGCGTTGTGCCTAGCGGGAACAAAAATGAGCAGTTCTTC. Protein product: CSVVPSGNKNEQFF.

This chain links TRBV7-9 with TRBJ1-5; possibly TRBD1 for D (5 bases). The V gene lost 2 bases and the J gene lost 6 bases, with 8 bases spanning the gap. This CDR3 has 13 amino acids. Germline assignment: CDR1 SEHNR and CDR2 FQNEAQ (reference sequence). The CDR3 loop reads CASSLRGTQPQHF. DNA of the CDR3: TGTGCCAGCAGCTTACGGGGGACTCAGCCCCAGCATTTT. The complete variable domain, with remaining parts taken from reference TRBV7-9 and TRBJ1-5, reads DTGVSQNPRHKITKRGQNVTFRCDPISEHNRLYWYRQTLGQGPEFLTYFQNEAQLEKSRLLSDRFSAERPKGSFSTLEIQRTEQGDSAMYLCASSLRGTQPQHFGDGTRLSIL.

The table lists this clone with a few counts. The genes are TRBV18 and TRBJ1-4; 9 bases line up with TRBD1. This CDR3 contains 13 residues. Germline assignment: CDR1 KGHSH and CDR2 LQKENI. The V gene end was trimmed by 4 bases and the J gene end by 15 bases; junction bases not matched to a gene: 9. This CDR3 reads CASSRTDGQGMFF. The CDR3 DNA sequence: TGTGCCAGCTCACGCACCGACGGACAGGGGATGTTTTTT.

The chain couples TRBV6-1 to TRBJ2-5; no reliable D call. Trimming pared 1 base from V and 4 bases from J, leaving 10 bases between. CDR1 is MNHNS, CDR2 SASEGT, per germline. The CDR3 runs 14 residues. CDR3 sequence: CASSEDHRLETQYF. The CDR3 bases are TGTGCCAGCAGTGAAGATCACAGATTAGAGACCCAGTACTTC.

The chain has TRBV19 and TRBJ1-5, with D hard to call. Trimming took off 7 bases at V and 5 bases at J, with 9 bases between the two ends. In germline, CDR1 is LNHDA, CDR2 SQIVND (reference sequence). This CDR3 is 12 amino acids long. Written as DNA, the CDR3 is TGTGCCAGTACGCGCGGCGATCAGCCCCAGCATTTT. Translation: CASTRGDQPQHF.

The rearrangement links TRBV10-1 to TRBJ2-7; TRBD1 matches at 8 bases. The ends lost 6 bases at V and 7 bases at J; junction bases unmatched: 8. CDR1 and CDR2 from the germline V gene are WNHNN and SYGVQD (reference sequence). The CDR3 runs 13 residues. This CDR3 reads CASSVQGAGEQYF. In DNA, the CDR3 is TGCGCCAGCAGCGTCCAGGGGGCAGGTGAGCAGTACTTC.